These 28 T cell receptor beta chains were all obtained from the same sample, sequenced in a study of response to subunit inactivated influenza vaccine (dated by TCRdb to 2016 to 2018). Receptor libraries were prepared by RT-PCR. TCRdb shows the sequencer as Illumina HiSeq 2500. TCRdb ran its own pipeline on the public reads, namely fastp trimming at Q25 and MiXCR clone calling, and kept in-frame beta chains. A single entry per CDR3 protein holds the most common genes and DNA from its merged rows. This sample lists roughly 760,000 distinct CDR3 sequences; over 20% were detected once. Roughly 10% of the sample belongs to the ten largest clones. Sequencing was performed on PBMCs from blood, taken 5 days after vaccination. The receptors come from a man aged 45 to 65 who received an inactivated influenza vaccine. Donor details come from another sample of the same person, matched by shared clones.

This clonotype was recorded at least ten times. The genes are TRBV12-3 or TRBV12-4 and TRBJ2-1; D not certain. V shed 7 bases and J shed 4 bases, with 11 bases lying between them. This CDR3 is built from 13 residues. The CDR3 nucleotides are TGTGCCAGCACCACCGGTCCTTACAATGAGCAGTTCTTC. This gives the protein CASTTGPYNEQFF.

The CDR3 region has the DNA TGTGCCAGCAGCGTCTTTTCGGGTCCTCTATACAATGAGCAGTTCTTC. Its translation: CASSVFSGPLYNEQFF. J is TRBJ2-1 and V is TRBV9; no reliable D call. The CDR3 runs 16 residues. The V gene lost 2 bases and the J gene lost 4 bases, with 16 bases spanning the gap. The germline gives CDR1 SGDLS, CDR2 YYNGEE.

The gene calls are TRBV4-3 and TRBJ1-4; 10 bases agree with TRBD1. V lost 0 bases and J lost 10; bases outside the gene matches: 5. This CDR3 has 15 amino acids. In germline, CDR1 is LGHNA, CDR2 YSLEER. In DNA form, the CDR3 reads TGCGCCAGCAGCCAAGAGGGGACAGGGGATGGAAAACTGTTTTTT. It codes for CASSQEGTGDGKLFF.

This clonotype occurred a few times. This rearrangement joins TRBV9 to TRBJ2-3, with 7 bases aligning to TRBD1. The CDR3 extends over 16 amino acids. The germline V gene has CDR1 SGDLS and CDR2 YYNGEE. J was trimmed by 3 bases and V by 3 bases; bases with no gene match: 10. CDR3 in DNA: TGTGCCAGCAGCGAGCCGACAGGGTTTGGTACAGATACGCAGTATTTT. Translation gives CASSEPTGFGTDTQYF.

This clonotype was observed a few times. The chain couples TRBV12-3 or TRBV12-4 to TRBJ2-1; D remains unclear. V shed 3 bases and J shed 3 bases, with 9 bases lying between them. This CDR3 contains 14 residues. The CDR3 region has the DNA TGTGCCAGCAGTTTCCCCCCGAACTACAATGAGCAGTTCTTC. Protein product: CASSFPPNYNEQFF.

The chain couples TRBV7-2 to TRBJ2-1; maybe TRBD2 (6 bases). Trimming shortened V by 1 base and J by 3 bases, and 10 bases separated the two germline ends. Germline V gives CDR1 SGHTA, CDR2 FQGNSA. The CDR3 is 15 residues long. The DNA for the CDR3 is TGTGCCAGCAGCTTAGGGCGGGGTGACTACAATGAGCAGTTCTTC. Translation gives CASSLGRGDYNEQFF.

This clonotype was observed a handful of times. J is TRBJ2-3 and V is TRBV9; either TRBD1 or TRBD2 may supply D (5 bases each). Trimming removed 4 bases at V and 5 bases at J, with 23 bases between. The length of the CDR3 is 17 residues. CDR1 and CDR2 (germline): SGDLS, YYNGEE. The CDR3 bases are TGTGCCAGCAGCCCCTCCCCGGGGCAAATAGGAGGAGATACGCAGTATTTT. This encodes CASSPSPGQIGGDTQYF.

The chain recombines TRBV7-4 with TRBJ2-5; the match to TRBD2 covers 13 bases. Germline loops: CDR1 SGHVT, CDR2 SQSDAQ. V was pared by 1 base and J by 2 bases, with 7 bases of the junction left unmatched. This CDR3 region has 18 residues. The CDR3 nucleotides read TGTGCCAGCAGCTTAGTTGGACTAGCGGGGGAAACTCAAGAGACCCAGTACTTC. This sequence encodes CASSLVGLAGETQETQYF.

The rearrangement joins TRBV11-2 to TRBJ1-2, with TRBD1 identical over 7 bases. Trimming cost V 6 bases and J 8 bases; bases outside gene matches: 9. Germline V gene sequence: CDR1 SGHAT, CDR2 FQNNGV. The CDR3 has 13 residues. CDR3 amino acids: CASRQTGVVGYTF. CDR3 nucleotide sequence: TGTGCCAGCAGACAAACAGGGGTCGTAGGCTACACCTTC.

This clonotype occurred a few times. The V and J genes are TRBV5-5 and TRBJ2-1, with 12 bases fitting TRBD2. Looked up from germline, CDR1 is SGHKS and CDR2 is YYEKEE (reference sequence). Losses at the gene ends were 2 bases for V and 8 bases for J; bases not matched to a gene: 5. The CDR3 extends over 15 amino acids. As DNA, the CDR3 is TGTGCCAGCAGCTTCTTGACTAGCGGGAGTTATGAGCAGTTCTTC. This sequence encodes CASSFLTSGSYEQFF. The full variable domain, with the rest looked up from reference TRBV5-5 and TRBJ2-1, is DAGVTQSPTHLIKTRGQQVTLRCSPISGHKSVSWYQQVLGQGPQFIFQYYEKEERGRGNFPDRFSARQFPNYSSELNVNALLLGDSALYLCASSFLTSGSYEQFFGPGTRLTVL.

This clonotype was seen only a few times. The genes are TRBV7-3 and TRBJ2-2, with TRBD2 identical over 7 bases. The CDR3 has 16 residues. Germline CDR1 and CDR2: SGHTA and FQGTGA. Trimming at V came to 2 bases and at J to 0 bases, leaving 3 bases not matched to a gene. The CDR3 nucleotides are TGTGCCAGCAGCTTATCGGGGGGACCGAACACCGGGGAGCTGTTTTTT. Its protein product is CASSLSGGPNTGELFF. Combining the CDR3 with reference TRBV7-3 and TRBJ2-2 gives the whole variable domain GAGVSQTPSNKVTEKGKYVELRCDPISGHTALYWYRQSLGQGPEFLIYFQGTGAADDSGLPNDRFFAVRPEGSVSTLKIQRTERGDSAVYLCASSLSGGPNTGELFFGEGSRLTVL.

The V and J genes are TRBV9 and TRBJ2-1; 14 bases match TRBD2. This CDR3 contains 15 residues. J gave up 8 bases and V 3 bases, and 4 bases lay outside the gene matches. Germline V CDR1 and CDR2: SGDLS, YYNGEE. CDR3 sequence (DNA): TGTGCCAGCAGCGGGGGACTAGCGGGAGCCCATGAGCAGTTCTTC. Encoded protein: CASSGGLAGAHEQFF.

This clonotype was seen ten or more times. The chain has TRBV4-2 and TRBJ1-6; D is unresolved. The V gene's germline CDR1 is LGHNA and CDR2 YNFKEQ. CDR3 size: 18 residues. V lost 0 bases to trimming and J lost 0 bases, with 12 bases between them. This CDR3 reads CASSQDFRSSSYNSPLHF. CDR3 DNA: TGTGCCAGCAGCCAAGATTTTAGGAGCAGCTCCTATAATTCACCCCTCCACTTT.

This clonotype has at least ten counts. This rearrangement joins TRBV7-9 to TRBJ2-3, with no clear D. The length of the CDR3 is 15 residues. Looked up from germline, CDR1 is SEHNR and CDR2 is FQNEAQ (reference sequence). V lost 0 bases and J lost 1, with 8 bases in between. CDR3 sequence: CASSLARGGTDTQYF. In nucleotides, the CDR3 is TGTGCCAGCAGCTTAGCCCGAGGAGGCACAGATACGCAGTATTTT.

The chain links TRBV29-1 to TRBJ2-1, with D perhaps matching TRBD1 (6 bases). The germline V gene has CDR1 SQVTM and CDR2 ANQGSEA. With 7 bases removed from V and 2 bases from J, the gap between germline ends came to 12 bases. The CDR3 sequence is 13 residues long. CDR3 sequence: CSGLGHTYNEQFF. DNA for the CDR3: TGCAGCGGACTGGGACACACCTACAATGAGCAGTTCTTC.

This sequence joins TRBV5-1 and TRBJ2-4, with TRBD1 matching over 8 bases. There are 18 residues in the CDR3. Unmatched junction bases numbered 12, after V lost 2 bases and J lost 2 bases. In germline, CDR1 is SGHRS, CDR2 YFSETQ. In nucleotides, the CDR3 is TGCGCCAGCAGCTTAAGAGCCAGGGGGCGCGAAACCAAAAACATTCAGTACTTC. It specifies CASSLRARGRETKNIQYF.

The rearrangement uses TRBV20-1 and TRBJ2-7; perhaps TRBD2 as D (6 bases). There are 14 residues in the CDR3. Germline V CDR1 and CDR2: DFQATT, SNEGSKA (reference sequence). CDR3 region: CGSNLAGGTYEQYF. The CDR3 bases are TGCGGTTCAAACCTAGCCGGAGGGACCTACGAGCAGTACTTC.

This clonotype was detected a few times. Here the CDR3 DNA reads TGTGCCAGCTCACCAAGAATCATCACCTATAATTCACCCCTCCACTTT. Its protein product is CASSPRIITYNSPLHF. J is TRBJ1-6 and V is TRBV18; D not resolved. Germline lookup yields CDR1 KGHSH and CDR2 LQKENI. This CDR3 region has 16 residues. Trimming removed 2 bases from V and 2 bases from J, with 10 bases in between.

The chain has TRBV5-4 and TRBJ2-2, with D hard to call. V was trimmed by 1 base and J by 1 base, leaving 23 bases between them. The CDR3 totals 20 residues. CDR1 and CDR2 from the germline V gene are SGHNT and YYREEE (reference sequence). The CDR3 loop is CASSLLVPWPTGGNTGELFF. The CDR3 coding sequence is TGTGCCAGCAGCTTGTTAGTCCCATGGCCTACCGGCGGGAACACCGGGGAGCTGTTTTTT.

Here the CDR3 DNA reads TGTGCCATCAGCAATACAGGGGCGAGACAAGAGACCCAGTACTTC. It is translated as CAISNTGARQETQYF. This chain links TRBV10-3 with TRBJ2-5; 7 nucleotides align to TRBD1. V lost 6 bases and J lost 2; bases outside the gene matches: 9. CDR1 is ENHRY, CDR2 SYGVKD, per germline. This CDR3 is 15 amino acids long.

The chain recombines TRBV4-3 with TRBJ1-4; D perhaps matches TRBD1 (6 bases). Trimming shortened V by 0 bases and J by 8 bases, and 13 bases separated the two germline ends. The CDR3 contains 15 residues. In germline, CDR1 is LGHNA, CDR2 YSLEER. The CDR3 region has the DNA TGCGCCAGCAGCCAAGATGCGGGGGGCGGCGAAAAACTGTTTTTT. Translated, it gives CASSQDAGGGEKLFF.

This clonotype was seen a few times. The chain has TRBV5-1 and TRBJ1-3; possibly TRBD1 for D (5 bases). V dropped 3 bases and J dropped 0 bases, with 10 bases sitting between them. CDR3 size: 15 residues. Germline-derived CDR1 and CDR2 are SGHRS and YFSETQ. This CDR3 reads CASSWDRLSGNTIYF. The CDR3 coding sequence is TGCGCCAGCAGCTGGGACCGACTCTCTGGAAACACCATATATTTT.

This clonotype was counted only a few times. This sequence joins TRBV6-1 and TRBJ2-2, with TRBD2 as a possible D gene (6 bases). This CDR3 spans 13 amino acids. V lost 8 bases to trimming and J lost 5 bases, with 12 bases between them. Germline loops: CDR1 MNHNS, CDR2 SASEGT. This chain's CDR3 is CASQAGGTGELFF. The CDR3 coding sequence is TGTGCCAGCCAGGCCGGGGGAACCGGGGAGCTGTTTTTT.

The chain uses TRBV24-1 and TRBJ2-5; D ambiguous. Trimming cost V 6 bases and J 5 bases, with 6 bases left between them. The CDR3 extends over 11 amino acids. Germline V lookup: CDR1 KGHDR, CDR2 SFDVKD. As DNA, the CDR3 is TGTGCCACCAGTTCTTCGGAGACCCAGTACTTC. It encodes CATSSSETQYF.

CDR3 sequence: CASSWRQDSTSQYF. The DNA of the CDR3 is TGTGCCAGCAGTTGGCGACAGGATAGTACGAGCCAGTACTTC. The rearrangement uses TRBV6-2 or TRBV6-3 and TRBJ2-7, with D possibly TRBD1 on 6 matching bases. Germline loops: CDR1 MNHEY, CDR2 SVGEGT. V lost 4 bases, J lost 10 bases, and 20 bases lay in between. The CDR3 is 14 residues long.

The chain uses TRBV29-1 and TRBJ1-5, with a tentative D call TRBD1 (5 bases). With 6 bases removed from V and 5 bases from J, the gap between germline ends came to 14 bases. The CDR3 sequence is 13 residues long. Germline CDR1 is SQVTM and CDR2 is ANQGSEA. The CDR3 region has the DNA TGCAGCGTCGGTGATTGGGGCGATCAGCCCCAGCATTTT. Protein product: CSVGDWGDQPQHF.

The CDR3 here is CASSLAMRAQYF. The CDR3 DNA follows: TGTGCCAGCAGCTTAGCGATGAGGGCCCAGTACTTC. This chain links TRBV7-9 with TRBJ2-5, with D maybe TRBD2 (5 bases). The V gene lost 0 bases and the J gene lost 9 bases, with 8 bases spanning the gap. Germline lookup yields CDR1 SEHNR and CDR2 FQNEAQ (reference sequence). The CDR3 has 12 amino acids.

The chain uses TRBV7-9 and TRBJ2-7, with D perhaps TRBD1 or TRBD2 (6 bases each). The germline V gene encodes CDR1 SEHNR and CDR2 FQNEAQ (reference sequence). Trimming left V 5 bases short and J 2 bases short, with 13 bases between. The CDR3 extends over 14 amino acids. Here the CDR3 DNA reads TGTGCCAGCAGCCCCGGGGGACATGCCTACGAGCAGTACTTC. Translating it yields CASSPGGHAYEQYF.